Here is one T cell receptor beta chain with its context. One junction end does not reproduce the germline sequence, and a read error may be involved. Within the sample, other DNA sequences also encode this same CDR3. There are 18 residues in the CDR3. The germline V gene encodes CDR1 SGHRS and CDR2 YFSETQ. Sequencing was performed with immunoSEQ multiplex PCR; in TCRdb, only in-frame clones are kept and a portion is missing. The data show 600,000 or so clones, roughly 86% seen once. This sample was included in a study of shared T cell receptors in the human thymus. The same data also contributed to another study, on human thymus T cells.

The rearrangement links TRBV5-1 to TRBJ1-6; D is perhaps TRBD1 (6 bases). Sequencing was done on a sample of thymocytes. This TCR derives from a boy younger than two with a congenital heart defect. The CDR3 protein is CASSLGTEPSPYTSPLHF. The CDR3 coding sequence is TGCGCCAGCAGCTTGGGGACAGAACCTTCTCCCTATACTTCACCCCTCCACTTT.